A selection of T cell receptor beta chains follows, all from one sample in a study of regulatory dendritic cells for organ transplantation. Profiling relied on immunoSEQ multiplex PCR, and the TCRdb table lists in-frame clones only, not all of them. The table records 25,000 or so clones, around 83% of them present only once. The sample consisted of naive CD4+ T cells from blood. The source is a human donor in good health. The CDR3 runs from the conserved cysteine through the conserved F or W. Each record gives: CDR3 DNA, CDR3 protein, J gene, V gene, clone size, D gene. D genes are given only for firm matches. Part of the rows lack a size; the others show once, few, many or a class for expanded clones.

CDR3nt: TGTGCCAGCAGTCCGGACAGGGGAAGAGAAAAACTGTTTTTT; CDR3aa: CASSPDRGREKLFF; j_gene: TRBJ1-4; v_gene: TRBV6-5; abundance: NA; d_gene: TRBD1
CDR3nt: TGCGCCAGCAGCTTGGTTAGTCCCCGTGAAGCTTTCTTT; CDR3aa: CASSLVSPREAFF; j_gene: TRBJ1-1; v_gene: TRBV5-1; abundance: NA; d_gene: NA
CDR3nt: TGTGCCAGCAGTTTTCAGGGAGGGGGGACTGAAGCTTTCTTT; CDR3aa: CASSFQGGGTEAFF; j_gene: TRBJ1-1; v_gene: TRBV6-5; abundance: NA; d_gene: NA
CDR3nt: TGTGCCAGCAGCCAAGATACAGCAGGACAGGGGGGTGGTTCACCCCTCCACTTT; CDR3aa: CASSQDTAGQGGGSPLHF; j_gene: TRBJ1-6; v_gene: TRBV4-2; abundance: NA; d_gene: TRBD1
CDR3nt: TGTGCCAGCAGCTTGATAGGGGGCAGGGAGACCCAGTACTTC; CDR3aa: CASSLIGGRETQYF; j_gene: TRBJ2-5; v_gene: TRBV5-4; abundance: NA; d_gene: TRBD1
CDR3nt: TGTGCTAGTGGTTTGGTCCAGACAGGGTCGGACTATGGCTACACCTTC; CDR3aa: CASGLVQTGSDYGYTF; j_gene: TRBJ1-2; v_gene: TRBV12-5; abundance: once; d_gene: TRBD1
CDR3nt: TGTGCCAGTAGTATGGCTTTCCAAGAGACCCAGTACTTC; CDR3aa: CASSMAFQETQYF; j_gene: TRBJ2-5; v_gene: TRBV19; abundance: NA; d_gene: NA
CDR3nt: TGTGCCAGCAGCCGGGACAGGGGAACCGAGCAGTACTTC; CDR3aa: CASSRDRGTEQYF; j_gene: TRBJ2-7; v_gene: TRBV5-8; abundance: NA; d_gene: TRBD1
CDR3nt: TGTGCCAGCAGTTTATCCTCCGACAGGCTCCTCTATGGCTACACCTTC; CDR3aa: CASSLSSDRLLYGYTF; j_gene: TRBJ1-2; v_gene: TRBV27; abundance: few; d_gene: NA
CDR3nt: TGCGCCAGCAGCTGGACCCGGGACAGCTTATATGGCTACACCTTC; CDR3aa: CASSWTRDSLYGYTF; j_gene: TRBJ1-2; v_gene: TRBV5-1; abundance: NA; d_gene: TRBD1
CDR3nt: TGTGCCAGCAGCCCCGTATTGGGCGGGAGCGGTCAAGAGACCCAGTACTTC; CDR3aa: CASSPVLGGSGQETQYF; j_gene: TRBJ2-5; v_gene: TRBV7-2; abundance: NA; d_gene: TRBD2
CDR3nt: TGTGCCAGCAGCTCCCGAGGGCAGGGACTGTACTTC; CDR3aa: CASSSRGQGLYF; j_gene: TRBJ2-7; v_gene: TRBV9; abundance: NA; d_gene: NA
CDR3nt: TGTGCCAGCAGCGTAGACAGCCGCTCTGGAAACACCATATATTTT; CDR3aa: CASSVDSRSGNTIYF; j_gene: TRBJ1-3; v_gene: TRBV9; abundance: NA; d_gene: NA
CDR3nt: TGCGCCAGCAGCTTGGCGGTCACGAACACCGGGGAGCTGTTTTTT; CDR3aa: CASSLAVTNTGELFF; j_gene: TRBJ2-2; v_gene: TRBV5-1; abundance: NA; d_gene: NA
CDR3nt: TGTGCCAGTAGTACCTTAACCGGGACAGGGGTCGGCTACACCTTC; CDR3aa: CASSTLTGTGVGYTF; j_gene: TRBJ1-2; v_gene: TRBV19; abundance: once; d_gene: TRBD1
CDR3nt: TGCGCCAGCAGCGCGGGACAGGGCCAAGAGACCCAGTACTTC; CDR3aa: CASSAGQGQETQYF; j_gene: TRBJ2-5; v_gene: TRBV5-1; abundance: NA; d_gene: TRBD1
CDR3nt: TGTGCCAGCAGCTTAGATTTCGGCGGCTACAATGAGCAGTTCTTC; CDR3aa: CASSLDFGGYNEQFF; j_gene: TRBJ2-1; v_gene: TRBV11-2; abundance: NA; d_gene: NA
CDR3nt: TGCGCCAGCCGAGGTAGCGGGGGCCCGAACACCGGGGAGCTGTTTTTT; CDR3aa: CASRGSGGPNTGELFF; j_gene: TRBJ2-2; v_gene: TRBV5-1; abundance: once; d_gene: TRBD2
CDR3nt: TGTGCCAGCAGGGGACAGGGGGCTGTCACCGGGGAGCTGTTTTTT; CDR3aa: CASRGQGAVTGELFF; j_gene: TRBJ2-2; v_gene: TRBV6-5; abundance: NA; d_gene: TRBD1
CDR3nt: TGTGCCAGTAGTTCCTTTAGCGGGGTTAACAATGAGCAGTTCTTC; CDR3aa: CASSSFSGVNNEQFF; j_gene: TRBJ2-1; v_gene: TRBV19; abundance: NA; d_gene: TRBD2
CDR3nt: TGTGCCAGCACCCAAACGGGACAGTCTTGGGACACCTTC; CDR3aa: CASTQTGQSWDTF; j_gene: TRBJ1-2; v_gene: TRBV6-1; abundance: NA; d_gene: TRBD1
CDR3nt: TGCGCCAGCAGACAGGGGGTCCGAATGAACACTGAAGCTTTCTTT; CDR3aa: CASRQGVRMNTEAFF; j_gene: TRBJ1-1; v_gene: TRBV5-1; abundance: NA; d_gene: TRBD1
CDR3nt: TGTGCCAGTAGTATCAGGGTATGGGAGACCCAGTACTTC; CDR3aa: CASSIRVWETQYF; j_gene: TRBJ2-5; v_gene: TRBV19; abundance: few; d_gene: NA
CDR3nt: TGTGCCAGCTCACCGGAGGGACAGCGAAACACCATATATTTT; CDR3aa: CASSPEGQRNTIYF; j_gene: TRBJ1-3; v_gene: TRBV18; abundance: NA; d_gene: TRBD1
CDR3nt: TGCGCCAGCAGCTTTGGACCACCGGGACAGGGTAACACCATATATTTT; CDR3aa: CASSFGPPGQGNTIYF; j_gene: TRBJ1-3; v_gene: TRBV5-1; abundance: NA; d_gene: TRBD1
CDR3nt: TGTGCCAGCAGCTTGGTTTTACCAGGGGGCTCCCATGAGACCCAGTACTTC; CDR3aa: CASSLVLPGGSHETQYF; j_gene: TRBJ2-5; v_gene: TRBV5-4; abundance: once; d_gene: TRBD1
CDR3nt: TGTGCCAGCAGCCTCTGGACTAGCGGGGGCCTCGCAGATACGCAGTATTTT; CDR3aa: CASSLWTSGGLADTQYF; j_gene: TRBJ2-3; v_gene: TRBV14; abundance: NA; d_gene: TRBD2
CDR3nt: TGTGCCAGCAGCTCAGGACTAGCGGGGGGGCTTAGCGAGCAGTACTTC; CDR3aa: CASSSGLAGGLSEQYF; j_gene: TRBJ2-7; v_gene: TRBV7-2; abundance: NA; d_gene: TRBD2
CDR3nt: TGTGCCAGTAGTCCCGGGACAGCTAGCACAGATACGCAGTATTTT; CDR3aa: CASSPGTASTDTQYF; j_gene: TRBJ2-3; v_gene: TRBV19; abundance: NA; d_gene: TRBD1
CDR3nt: TGCGCCAGCAGCTTGGGGGGCATGGGTACCTACTTGAACACTGAAGCTTTCTTT; CDR3aa: CASSLGGMGTYLNTEAFF; j_gene: TRBJ1-1; v_gene: TRBV5-1; abundance: once; d_gene: NA
CDR3nt: TGTGCCAGCAGCTTAGTAAGGGGTGGCTACACCTTC; CDR3aa: CASSLVRGGYTF; j_gene: TRBJ1-2; v_gene: TRBV7-2; abundance: NA; d_gene: NA
CDR3nt: TGTGCCAGCTCACCAGGACAGATCTATGGCTACACCTTC; CDR3aa: CASSPGQIYGYTF; j_gene: TRBJ1-2; v_gene: TRBV18; abundance: NA; d_gene: NA